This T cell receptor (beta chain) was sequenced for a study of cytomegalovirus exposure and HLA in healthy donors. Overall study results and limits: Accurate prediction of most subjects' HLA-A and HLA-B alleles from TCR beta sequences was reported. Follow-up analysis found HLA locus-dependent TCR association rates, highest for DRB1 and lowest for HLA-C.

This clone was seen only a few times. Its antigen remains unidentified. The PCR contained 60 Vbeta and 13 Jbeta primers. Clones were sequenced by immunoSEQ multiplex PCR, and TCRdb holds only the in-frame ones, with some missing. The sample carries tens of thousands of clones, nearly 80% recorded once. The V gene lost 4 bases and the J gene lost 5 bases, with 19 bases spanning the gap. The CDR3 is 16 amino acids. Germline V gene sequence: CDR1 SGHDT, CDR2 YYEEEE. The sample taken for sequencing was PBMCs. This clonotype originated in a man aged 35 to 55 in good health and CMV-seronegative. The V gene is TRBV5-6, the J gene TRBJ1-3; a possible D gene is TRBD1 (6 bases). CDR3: CASSTFRTARRNTIYF. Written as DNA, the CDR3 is TGTGCCAGCAGCACGTTCCGGACAGCGCGGAGAAACACCATATATTTT.